This TCR beta chain was profiled in a study of vaccination and CD4 T cells after COVID-19. Points on this clonotype: Its antigen is unknown.

Regarding time point: late sampling 161 to 241 days after vaccination in three convalescent patients. Specified treatment: roughly 10-day PBMC culture with coronavirus spike peptide pools or control peptides (ViraFEST assay). ViraFEST stimulated the growth of antigen-specific T cells using peptide pools and subsequently profiled their TCRs by sequencing. Study outcomes and limitations: The study sampled relatively few convalescent patients and omitted early post-infection timepoints.

The Oncomine TCR Beta short-read assay was what sequenced the DNA obtained from cultured CD4+ T cells. After culture, CD4+ T cells served as the source for genomic DNA extraction. MiXCR, applied by TCRdb to the PCR reads, yields one record per CDR3 protein. The data contain about 24,000 distinct CDR3 sequences, about 42% of them seen just once; the ten biggest clones take up around 4.4%. The CDR3 spans 15 residues. The V and J ends lost 4 bases and 4 bases respectively, with 16 bases between them. Per germline, CDR1 MDHEN and CDR2 SYDVKM. The receptor comes from a human donor who had recovered from COVID-19. The chain couples TRBV28 to TRBJ1-2; D remains ambiguous. The sample consisted of CD4+ T cells from blood, cultured in vitro, taken about 7 months after SARS-CoV-2 vaccination. CDR3 in amino acids: CASSSFPGPSYGYTF. CDR3 bases: TGTGCCAGCAGTTCCTTCCCCGGACCCTCCTATGGCTACACCTTC.